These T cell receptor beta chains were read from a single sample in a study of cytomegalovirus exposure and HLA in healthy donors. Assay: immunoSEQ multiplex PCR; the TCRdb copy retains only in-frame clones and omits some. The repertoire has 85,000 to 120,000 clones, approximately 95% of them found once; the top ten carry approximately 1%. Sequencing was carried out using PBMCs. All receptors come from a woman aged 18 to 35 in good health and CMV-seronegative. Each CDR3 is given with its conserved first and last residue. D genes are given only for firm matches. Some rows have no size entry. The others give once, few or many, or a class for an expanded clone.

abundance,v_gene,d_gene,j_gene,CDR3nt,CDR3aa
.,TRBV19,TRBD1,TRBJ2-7,TGTGCCACAATGGACAGGGGGGGTAACGAGCAGTACTTC,CATMDRGGNEQYF
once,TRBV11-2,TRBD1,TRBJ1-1,TGTGCCAGCAGCCCGCTACAGGGGGGATACACTGAAGCTTTCTTT,CASSPLQGGYTEAFF
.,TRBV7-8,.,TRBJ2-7,TGTGCCAGCAGCAAGGGACACCCCCGCCACGAGCAGTACTTC,CASSKGHPRHEQYF
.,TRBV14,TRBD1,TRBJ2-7,TGTGCCAGCAGTGGGGATCAGGGGGACCACGAGCAGTACTTC,CASSGDQGDHEQYF
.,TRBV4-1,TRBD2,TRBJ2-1,TGCGCCAGCAGCCCGCCGGGACTAGCGGGAGTAAGGTTAAATGAGCAGTTCTTC,CASSPPGLAGVRLNEQFF
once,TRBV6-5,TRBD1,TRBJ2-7,TGTGCCAGCAGTATAGGGGGGACAGGGTTCTACGAGCAGTACTTC,CASSIGGTGFYEQYF
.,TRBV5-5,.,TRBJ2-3,TGTGCCAGCAGCTTGGTAGGGGGTGGCGATACGCAGTATTTT,CASSLVGGGDTQYF
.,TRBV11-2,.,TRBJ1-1,TGTGCCAGCAGCTTAGGGGACACCCTGAACACTGAAGCTTTCTTT,CASSLGDTLNTEAFF
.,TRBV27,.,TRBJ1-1,TGTGCCAGCAGTTTTTATGGGGGGTCGAAGAACACTGAAGCTTTCTTT,CASSFYGGSKNTEAFF
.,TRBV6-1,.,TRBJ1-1,TGTGCCAGCAGTGAACTAAGGAACACTGAAGCTTTCTTT,CASSELRNTEAFF
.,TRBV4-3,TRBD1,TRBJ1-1,TGCGCCAGCAGCCAACAGCAGGGGGCCACTGAAGCTTTCTTT,CASSQQQGATEAFF
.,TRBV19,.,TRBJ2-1,TGTGCCAGTAGTATGGGCCCGAACAATGAGCAGTTCTTC,CASSMGPNNEQFF
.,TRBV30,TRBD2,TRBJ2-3,TGTGCCTGGAGTCGGGAGGGAGCGCCTAGCACAGATACGCAGTATTTT,CAWSREGAPSTDTQYF
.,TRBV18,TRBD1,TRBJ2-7,TGTGCCAGCTCACAACAGGGGGCCGGATACGAGCAGTACTTC,CASSQQGAGYEQYF
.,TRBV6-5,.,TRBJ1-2,TGTGCCAGCAGTTTAGACAGGAATGGCTACACCTTC,CASSLDRNGYTF
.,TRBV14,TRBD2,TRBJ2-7,TGTGCCAGCAGCCGGATGTGGGGGGGGAAGGCCTACGAGCAGTACTTC,CASSRMWGGKAYEQYF
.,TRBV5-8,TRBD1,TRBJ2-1,TGTGCCAGCAGCCCCATGGGACAGGGTATCTACAATGAGCAGTTCTTC,CASSPMGQGIYNEQFF
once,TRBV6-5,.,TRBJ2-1,TGTGCCAGCACCCTATATGACCGGGGGAGGAATGAGCAGTTCTTC,CASTLYDRGRNEQFF
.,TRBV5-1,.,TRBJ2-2,TGCGCCAGCAGCTTACGTGGGGCGGTAGACACCGGGGAGCTGTTTTTT,CASSLRGAVDTGELFF
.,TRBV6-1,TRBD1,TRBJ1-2,TGTGCCAGCAGGCGGGACAGGTGGTTTGGCTACACCTTC,CASRRDRWFGYTF
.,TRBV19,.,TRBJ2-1,TGTGCCAGTACAGGCCCCCCTCATGGAGAGCAGTTCTTC,CASTGPPHGEQFF
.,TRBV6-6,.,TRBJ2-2,TGTGCCAGCAGTTACCCGGCCGGGGAGCTGTTTTTT,CASSYPAGELFF
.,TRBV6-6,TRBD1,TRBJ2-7,TGTGCCAGCAGTTACCATCGACAGGGCGACGAGCAGTACTTC,CASSYHRQGDEQYF
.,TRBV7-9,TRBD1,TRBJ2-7,TGTGCCAGCAGCTTAGGGACAGGGAACGCCTACGAGCAGTACTTC,CASSLGTGNAYEQYF
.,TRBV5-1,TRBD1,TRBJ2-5,TGCGCCAGCAGCTCTCAGGGACAGGGTGGAGAGACCCAGTACTTC,CASSSQGQGGETQYF
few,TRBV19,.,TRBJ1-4,TGTGCCAGTAGTATGCGGAGGGGAACTAATGAAAAACTGTTTTTT,CASSMRRGTNEKLFF
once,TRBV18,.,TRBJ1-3,TGTGCCAGCTCACCCACCTTCGAGGACACCATATATTTT,CASSPTFEDTIYF
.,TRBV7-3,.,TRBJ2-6,TGTGCCAGCAGCTCGACTTCTGGGGCCAACGTCCTGACTTTC,CASSSTSGANVLTF
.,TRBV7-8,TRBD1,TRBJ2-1,TGTGCCAGCACACTTGGGGACAGCCCTTACAATGAGCAGTTCTTC,CASTLGDSPYNEQFF
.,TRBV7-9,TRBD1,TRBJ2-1,TGTGCCAGCAGCTCCGAAGACAGCCCGGGACAGGGGAGGAATGAGCAGTTCTTC,CASSSEDSPGQGRNEQFF
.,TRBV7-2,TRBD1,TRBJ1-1,TGTGCCAGCAGCTTAGCGAACAGGGGGATCGTGAACACTGAAGCTTTCTTT,CASSLANRGIVNTEAFF
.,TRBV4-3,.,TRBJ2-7,TGCGCCAGCAGCCAAGAGGAGGGATCCTACGAGCAGTACTTC,CASSQEEGSYEQYF
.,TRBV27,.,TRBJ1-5,TGTGCCAGCAGTTCTCACGGAGCTAATCAGCCCCAGCATTTT,CASSSHGANQPQHF
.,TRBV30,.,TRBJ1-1,TGTGCCTGGAGGGGTTTCGGAGGACCGAACACTGAAGCTTTCTTT,CAWRGFGGPNTEAFF
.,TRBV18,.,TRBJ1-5,TGTGCCAGCTCACCGGGCGTTAATCAGCCCCAGCATTTT,CASSPGVNQPQHF
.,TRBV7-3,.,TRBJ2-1,TGTGCCAGCAGCTTAAAGGCGGCGCAATCCTACAATGAGCAGTTCTTC,CASSLKAAQSYNEQFF
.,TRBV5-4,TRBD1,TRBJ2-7,TGTGCCAGCAGCGCACCCGGGACAGGCGGCTCCTACTACGAGCAGTACTTC,CASSAPGTGGSYYEQYF
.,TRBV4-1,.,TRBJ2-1,TGCGCCAGCAGCCCCTTTCTTAGTAAAGACAATGAGCAGTTCTTC,CASSPFLSKDNEQFF
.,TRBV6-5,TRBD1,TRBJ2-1,TGTGCCAGCAGTTACTCCGGGACAGGGTCCCACAATGAGCAGTTCTTC,CASSYSGTGSHNEQFF
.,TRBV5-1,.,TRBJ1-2,TGCGCCAGCAGCTTGGGCGGGGGCGATGGCTACACCTTC,CASSLGGGDGYTF
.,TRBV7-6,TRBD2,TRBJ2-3,TGTGCCAGCAGCCCGACTAGCGGGAGGGCCGGGGATACGCAGTATTTT,CASSPTSGRAGDTQYF
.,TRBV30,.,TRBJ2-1,TGTGCCTGGAGTCGATACGGGGGACCGGTAAACAATGAGCAGTTCTTC,CAWSRYGGPVNNEQFF
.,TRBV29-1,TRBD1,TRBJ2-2,TGCAGCGGAGGGGACAGAGGGGAGCTGTTTTTT,CSGGDRGELFF
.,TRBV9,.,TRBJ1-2,TGTGCCAGCAGCGTAGGATCGGGGGGGGACGGAGGTAACTATGGCTACACCTTC,CASSVGSGGDGGNYGYTF
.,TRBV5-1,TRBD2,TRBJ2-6,TGCGCCAGCAGCACACTAGCGGGAGTCCGCTCTGGGGCCAACGTCCTGACTTTC,CASSTLAGVRSGANVLTF
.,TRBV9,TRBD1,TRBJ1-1,TGTGCCAGCAGCGTCATGGGACAGGGGAACACTGAAGCTTTCTTT,CASSVMGQGNTEAFF
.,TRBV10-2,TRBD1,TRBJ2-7,TGCGCCAGCAGAGGGGGCGAGGTCCGCGAGCAGTACTTC,CASRGGEVREQYF
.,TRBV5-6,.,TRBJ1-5,TGTGCCAGCAGCTCTCCAGATAGCAATCAGCCCCAGCATTTT,CASSSPDSNQPQHF
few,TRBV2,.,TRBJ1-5,TGTGCCAGCGGACGGGACAATCAGCCCCAGCATTTT,CASGRDNQPQHF
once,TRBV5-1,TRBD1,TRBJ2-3,TGCGCCAGCAGCCAATCAGGGGGTGGCACAGATACGCAGTATTTT,CASSQSGGGTDTQYF
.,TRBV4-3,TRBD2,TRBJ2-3,TGCGCCAGCAGCATACTAGCGGGGGGTCTTGATACGCAGTATTTT,CASSILAGGLDTQYF
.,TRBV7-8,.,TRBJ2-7,TGTGCCAGCAGCCCTAGGCCGAGACTGGCACTCAGTGAGAGCTACGAGCAGTACTTC,CASSPRPRLALSESYEQYF